One and the same sample provided the 13 T cell receptor beta chains below, sequenced in a study of cytomegalovirus exposure and HLA in healthy donors. The PCR ran on 60 Vbeta and 13 Jbeta primers. Assay: immunoSEQ multiplex PCR; the TCRdb copy retains only in-frame clones and omits some. Found here are more than 70,000 clones, around four fifths of them singletons; the top ten hold roughly 1.9%. Sequencing used PBMCs. These TCRs come from a boy aged 10-17 years in good health and CMV-seronegative.

The chain links TRBV29-1 to TRBJ1-5; the D gene is possibly TRBD1 (5 bases). The CDR3 extends over 14 amino acids. V lost 6 bases, J lost 3 bases, and 15 bases lay in between. Per the germline V gene, CDR1 is SQVTM and CDR2 is ANQGSEA. The CDR3 here is CSVSQGDDNQPQHF. As DNA, the CDR3 is TGCAGCGTCTCTCAGGGTGACGACAATCAGCCCCAGCATTTT.

This sequence joins TRBV7-2 and TRBJ2-1, with 14 bases identical to TRBD2. The germline V gene encodes CDR1 SGHTA and CDR2 FQGNSA. The CDR3 totals 16 residues. J was trimmed by 8 bases and V by 5 bases; bases with no gene match: 8. CDR3 residues: CASSPRGTSGSDEQFF. The DNA for the CDR3 is TGTGCCAGCAGCCCCAGGGGGACTAGCGGGAGTGATGAGCAGTTCTTC.

This sequence joins TRBV4-1 and TRBJ2-7; perhaps TRBD2 as D (5 bases). Germline CDR1 MGHRA, CDR2 YSYEKL. Trimming removed 0 bases at V and 5 bases at J, with 20 bases between. CDR3 size: 17 residues. The CDR3 sequence: CASSQDFNGMRVDEQYF. CDR3 DNA sequence: TGCGCCAGCAGCCAAGATTTCAACGGGATGCGTGTCGACGAGCAGTACTTC.

This chain links TRBV7-7 with TRBJ1-5; 7 bases are shared with TRBD1. V lost 5 bases to trimming and J lost 7 bases; unmatched junction nucleotides: 5. CDR3 size: 13 residues. Germline CDR1 and CDR2: SSHAT and FNYEAQ (reference sequence). CDR3 nucleotide sequence: TGTGCCAGCAGCATAGACAGGGAACAGCCCCAGCATTTT. Translating gives CASSIDREQPQHF.

The CDR3 protein is CASSLTGDSYEQYF. In DNA, the CDR3 is TGTGCCAGCAGCCTCACGGGAGACTCCTACGAGCAGTACTTC. The rearrangement links TRBV7-9 to TRBJ2-7; D possibly corresponds to TRBD2 (6 bases). The V gene lost 5 bases and the J gene lost 0 bases, with 11 bases spanning the gap. CDR1 SEHNR and CDR2 FQNEAQ come from the germline V gene (reference sequence). There are 14 residues in the CDR3.

The chain carries TRBV5-1 and TRBJ1-2; the match to TRBD1 covers 9 bases. This CDR3 spans 14 amino acids. J lost 2 bases, V lost 3 bases, and 2 bases had no gene match. CDR1 is SGHRS and CDR2 is YFSETQ in the germline V gene. CDR3 in amino acids: CASSWGQGNYGYTF. CDR3 in DNA: TGCGCCAGCAGCTGGGGACAGGGAAACTATGGCTACACCTTC.

The DNA of the CDR3 is TGTGCCAGCAGCTTAGATGGACAGGTCGGTAATCAGCCCCAGCATTTT. It yields the protein CASSLDGQVGNQPQHF. The chain links TRBV11-2 to TRBJ1-5, with TRBD1 identical over 7 bases. With 0 bases clipped from V and 4 bases from J, the junction kept 6 bases outside the gene matches. Per the germline V gene, CDR1 is SGHAT and CDR2 is FQNNGV. CDR3 length: 16 residues.

The CDR3 loop reads CASSQDRGRAVHNEQFF. CDR3 sequence (DNA): TGCGCCAGCAGCCAAGATCGCGGTAGAGCGGTACACAATGAGCAGTTCTTC. V gene TRBV4-3 combines with J gene TRBJ2-1; D is possibly TRBD2 (5 bases). Trimming removed 0 bases from V and 5 bases from J, with 17 bases in between. The CDR3 is made up of 17 amino acids. The germline CDR1 and CDR2 sequences are LGHNA and YSLEER.

This chain connects TRBV28 to TRBJ2-7; unclear D gene. CDR3 length: 12 residues. Trimming stripped 3 bases from V and 7 bases from J, with 10 bases between. The germline gives CDR1 MDHEN, CDR2 SYDVKM. The DNA of the CDR3 is TGTGCCAGCAGTTTTCTCGGGTTTGAGCAGTACTTC. Its protein product is CASSFLGFEQYF.

The V gene is TRBV7-8, the J gene TRBJ1-5; 8 bases align to TRBD1. Per the germline V gene, CDR1 is SGHVS and CDR2 is FQNEAQ. The CDR3 spans 14 residues. V dropped 6 bases and J dropped 6; count of bases not matched to a gene: 7. Here the CDR3 DNA reads TGTGCCAGCAGTTGGACAGGGACCGGTCAGCCCCAGCATTTT. It codes for CASSWTGTGQPQHF.

V is TRBV7-3 and J is TRBJ2-7, with TRBD2 matching over 8 bases. Germline values: CDR1 SGHTA, CDR2 FQGTGA. V shed 5 bases and J 2 bases; nucleotides not matched to a gene: 5. The CDR3 is 14 residues long. The CDR3 DNA reads as TGTGCCAGCAGCCAGAGCGGGGGAACCTACGAGCAGTACTTC. Translating gives CASSQSGGTYEQYF.

This clone was seen just once. The chain employs TRBV7-2 and TRBJ1-1; TRBD1 matches at 9 bases. Germline loops: CDR1 SGHTA, CDR2 FQGNSA. Trimming removed 0 bases from V and 0 bases from J; junction bases left unmatched: 5. The CDR3 length is 17 residues. The CDR3: CASSLAWDRVMNTEAFF. In DNA form, the CDR3 reads TGTGCCAGCAGCTTAGCGTGGGACAGGGTCATGAACACTGAAGCTTTCTTT.

The chain recombines TRBV30 with TRBJ2-1; D is undetermined. The germline gives CDR1 GTSNPN, CDR2 SVGIG (reference sequence). The length of the CDR3 is 13 residues. V lost 3 bases to trimming and J lost 0 bases, with 6 bases between them. The CDR3 protein is CAWRASSYNEQFF. DNA of the CDR3: TGTGCCTGGAGGGCCAGCTCCTACAATGAGCAGTTCTTC.